This TCR beta chain appears in the sequencing data of a study of blood T cell repertoires in COVID-19. Study-wide background: The United States, Italy and Spain supplied acute and convalescent COVID-19 samples. T cells, B-cell-depleted T cells, or PBMCs supplied cDNA or gDNA.

Looked up from germline, CDR1 is SGHRS and CDR2 is YFSETQ. V was pared by 4 bases and J by 4 bases, with 20 bases between. The CDR3 contains 16 residues. As handled by the study authors: By means of reference gene primer amplification, nucleated cell counts were estimated. Produced via immunoSEQ multiplex PCR; TCRdb's table is partial and in-frame only. That table gives V, J and clone size, and the DNA gave D and trimming. Among around 60,000 clones listed, roughly 90% were seen once. The material sequenced was peripheral blood. This TCR came from a man aged 55 to 69 with active COVID-19. V usage is TRBV5-1 and J usage is TRBJ2-5, with a possible D match to TRBD2 (6 bases). DNA for the CDR3: TGCGCCAGCAGCCCCCTACCGACAAGGGGAGGAGAGACCCAGTACTTC. It encodes CASSPLPTRGGETQYF.